This T cell receptor beta chain derives from a study of identical twins. Study findings and constraints: It was out-of-frame TCR alpha sharing in monozygotic twins that models underestimated.

This clonotype showed up many times. Its antigen is undetermined. A template switching step contributed a universal primer site, while unique molecular identifiers were present in the cDNA. TCRdb reprocessed the 5' RACE reads with MiXCR, giving one entry per CDR3 protein. Of hundreds of thousands of distinct CDR3 sequences in the sample, about 8.9% were seen once. Trimming cost V 0 bases and J 3 bases, with 9 bases left between them. Germline V gene data show CDR1 as SGHRS and CDR2 as YFSETQ. This CDR3 is 14 amino acids long. These records were also assigned to another study, of yellow fever vaccine responses in identical twins.

The sample consisted of memory (CD45RO+) T cells sorted from blood. The receptor comes from a woman aged 18-30 years in good health. The chain carries TRBV5-1 and TRBJ1-1; D call uncertain. CDR3 amino acids: CASSLGEVYTEAFF. CDR3 nucleotides: TGCGCCAGCAGCTTGGGCGAGGTGTACACTGAAGCTTTCTTT. Supplemented by reference TRBV5-1 and TRBJ1-1, the full variable domain reads KAGVTQTPRYLIKTRGQQVTLSCSPISGHRSVSWYQQTPGQGLQFLFEYFSETQRNKGNFPGRFSGRQFSNSRSEMNVSTLELGDSALYLCASSLGEVYTEAFFGQGTRLTVV.